Only a few counts were recorded for the clone carrying this T cell receptor beta chain. A template switching step contributed a universal primer site, while unique molecular identifiers were present in the cDNA. MiXCR, applied by TCRdb to the 5' RACE reads, yields one record per CDR3 protein. Altogether around 200,000 distinct CDR3 sequences are present, roughly 9.4% being singletons, with the ten largest covering 5.1%. The data originate from a study of identical twins. CDR3 length: 13 residues. Trimming shortened V by 2 bases and J by 3 bases, and 8 bases separated the two germline ends. In germline, CDR1 is GTSNPN, CDR2 SVGIG (reference sequence).

J is TRBJ1-5 and V is TRBV30; D is undetermined. Sequenced material: memory (CD45RO+) T cells sorted from blood. The receptor comes from a young woman in good health. Written as DNA, the CDR3 is TGTGCCTGGAGTTCCAGGATCAATCAGCCCCAGCATTTT. Its protein is CAWSSRINQPQHF.